This paragraph reports one TCR beta chain. The CDR3 length is 17 residues. Germline V lookup: CDR1 SGHTA, CDR2 FQGNSA. With 4 bases removed from V and 7 bases from J, the gap between germline ends came to 25 bases. The data are from a study of OX40 agonist ivuxolimab in advanced cancers. Repertoires were generated with immunoSEQ multiplex PCR, while TCRdb's copy carries only in-frame clones and drops some. The sample lists more than 80,000 clones; 75% to 95% were seen once. The starting material was CD4+ or CD8+ T cells sorted from blood, obtained in a trial of the OX40 agonist ivuxolimab. The receptor was derived from an adult with an advanced solid tumor such as melanoma, head and neck, liver or kidney cancer. The genes are TRBV7-2 and TRBJ2-5, with D perhaps being TRBD1 or TRBD2 (5 bases each). CDR3 loop: CASSSPGRQGRSGTQYF. Written as DNA, the CDR3 is TGTGCCAGCAGCTCCCCGGGGCGGCAGGGCAGGAGTGGGACCCAGTACTTC.